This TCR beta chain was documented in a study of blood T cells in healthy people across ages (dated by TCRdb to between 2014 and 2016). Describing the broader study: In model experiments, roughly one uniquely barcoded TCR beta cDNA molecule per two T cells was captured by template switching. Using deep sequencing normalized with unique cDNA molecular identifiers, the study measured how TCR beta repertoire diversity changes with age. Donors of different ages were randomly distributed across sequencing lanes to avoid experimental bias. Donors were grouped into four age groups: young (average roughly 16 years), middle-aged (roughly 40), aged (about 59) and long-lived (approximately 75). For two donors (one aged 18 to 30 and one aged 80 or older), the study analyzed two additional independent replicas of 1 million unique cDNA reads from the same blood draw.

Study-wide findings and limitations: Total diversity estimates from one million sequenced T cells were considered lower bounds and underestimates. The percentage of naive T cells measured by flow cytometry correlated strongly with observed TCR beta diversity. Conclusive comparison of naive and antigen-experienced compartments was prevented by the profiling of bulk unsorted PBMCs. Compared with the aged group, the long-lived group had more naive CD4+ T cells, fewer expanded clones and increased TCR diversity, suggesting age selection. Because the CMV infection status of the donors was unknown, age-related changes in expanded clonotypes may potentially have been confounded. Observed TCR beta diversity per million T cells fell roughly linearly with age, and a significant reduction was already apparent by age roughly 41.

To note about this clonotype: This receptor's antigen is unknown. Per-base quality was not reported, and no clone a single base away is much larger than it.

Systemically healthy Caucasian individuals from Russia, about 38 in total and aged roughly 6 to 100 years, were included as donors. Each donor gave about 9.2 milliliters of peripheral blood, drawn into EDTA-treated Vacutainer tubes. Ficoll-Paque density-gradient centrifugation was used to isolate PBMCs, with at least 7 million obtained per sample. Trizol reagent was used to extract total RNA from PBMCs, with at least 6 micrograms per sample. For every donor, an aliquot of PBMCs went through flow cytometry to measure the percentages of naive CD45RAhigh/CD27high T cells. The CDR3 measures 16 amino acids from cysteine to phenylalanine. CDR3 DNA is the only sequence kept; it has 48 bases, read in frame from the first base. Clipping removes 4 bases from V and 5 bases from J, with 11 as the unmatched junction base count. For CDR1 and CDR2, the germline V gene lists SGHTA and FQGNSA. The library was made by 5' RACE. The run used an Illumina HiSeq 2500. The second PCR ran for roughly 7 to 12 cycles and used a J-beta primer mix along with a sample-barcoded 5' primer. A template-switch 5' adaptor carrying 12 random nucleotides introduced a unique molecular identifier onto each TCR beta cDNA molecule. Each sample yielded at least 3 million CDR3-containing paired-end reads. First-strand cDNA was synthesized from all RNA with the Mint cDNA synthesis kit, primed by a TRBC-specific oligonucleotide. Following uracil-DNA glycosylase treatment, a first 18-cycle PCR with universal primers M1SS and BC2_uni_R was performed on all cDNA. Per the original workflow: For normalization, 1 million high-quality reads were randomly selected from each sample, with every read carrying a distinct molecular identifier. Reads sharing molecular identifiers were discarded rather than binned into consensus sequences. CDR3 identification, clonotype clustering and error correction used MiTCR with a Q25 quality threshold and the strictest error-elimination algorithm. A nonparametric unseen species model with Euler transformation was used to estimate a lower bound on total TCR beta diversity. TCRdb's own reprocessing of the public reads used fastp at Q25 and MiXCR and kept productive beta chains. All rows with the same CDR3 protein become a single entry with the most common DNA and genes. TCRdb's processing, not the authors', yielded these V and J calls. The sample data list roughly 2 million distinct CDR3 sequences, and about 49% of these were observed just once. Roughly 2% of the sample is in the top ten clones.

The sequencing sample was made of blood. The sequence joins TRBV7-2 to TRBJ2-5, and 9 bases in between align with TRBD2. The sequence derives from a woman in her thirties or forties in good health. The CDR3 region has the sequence CASSSLGGGVSETQYF. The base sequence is TGTGCCAGCAGCTCCCTGGGCGGGGGGGTTTCCGAGACCCAGTACTTC.